A single sample is the source of the 3 T cell receptor beta chains below, sequenced in a study of cytomegalovirus exposure and HLA in healthy donors. Vbeta (60) and Jbeta (13) primers were used in the PCR. Sequencing used immunoSEQ multiplex PCR; TCRdb keeps in-frame clones, though not all of them. This table holds some 70,000 clones. Specimen: PBMCs. The receptors originated from a man aged 40-55 years in good health and CMV-seronegative.

V is TRBV5-1 and J is TRBJ2-1, with TRBD1 matching over 11 bases. CDR1 is SGHRS, CDR2 YFSETQ, per germline. After removal of 5 bases from V and 6 bases from J, the junction contained 7 bases not matched to a gene. This CDR3 has 15 residues. The CDR3 sequence: CASRKDRGLGNEQFF. Here the CDR3 DNA reads TGCGCCAGCAGAAAGGACAGGGGGCTAGGCAATGAGCAGTTCTTC.

This sequence joins TRBV10-3 and TRBJ2-2; the D is unclear. Germline V gene data show CDR1 as ENHRY and CDR2 as SYGVKD. The CDR3 is made up of 14 amino acids. V was clipped by 2 bases and J by 5 bases, with 9 bases between them. The chain's CDR3 is CAISEDTQTGELFF. DNA of the CDR3: TGTGCCATCAGTGAGGACACCCAAACCGGGGAGCTGTTTTTT.

This sequence joins TRBV15 and TRBJ1-6; D is unresolved. Deletions cut 1 base from V and 5 bases from J, with 12 bases between. This CDR3 has 16 amino acids. Germline V gene sequence: CDR1 LNHNV, CDR2 YYDKDF (reference sequence). The DNA for the CDR3 is TGTGCCACCAGCAGAGCTAGATGGGAGAATAATTCACCCCTCCACTTT. Translating it yields CATSRARWENNSPLHF.